These T cell receptor beta chains were read from a single sample in a study of blood T cell repertoires in COVID-19. The assay was immunoSEQ multiplex PCR, and TCRdb's table has in-frame clones only and misses some. This sample has about 240,000 clones, with 75% to 90% found just once. Sequenced: PBMCs or T cells enriched from blood (not recorded which). The receptors originated from a woman aged 40 to 50 with acute COVID-19. Both conserved end residues are part of each CDR3. D genes are given only for firm matches. Clone size is not always given. Where it is, it says once, few, many or a class for expanded clones.

D: TRBD1
size: once
J: TRBJ1-6
V: TRBV19
DNA: TGTGCCAGTAGTATAGGGACGGGACAGGGGGAAGGAAATTCACCCCTCCACTTT
CDR3: CASSIGTGQGEGNSPLHF

D: NA
size: NA
J: TRBJ1-1
V: TRBV3-1/TRBV3-2
DNA: TGTGCCAGCAGCCATACAGGCGGGGACACTGAAGCTTTCTTT
CDR3: CASSHTGGDTEAFF

D: NA
size: NA
J: TRBJ2-2
V: TRBV5-1
DNA: TGCGCCAGCAGCTTGGGACTAACGGGCGGGGAGCTGTTTTTT
CDR3: CASSLGLTGGELFF

D: TRBD1
size: once
J: TRBJ1-5
V: TRBV12-3/TRBV12-4
DNA: TGTGCCAGCAGTCTGGGACAGCTCCAGCCCCAGCATTTT
CDR3: CASSLGQLQPQHF

D: TRBD1
size: NA
J: TRBJ1-5
V: TRBV6-5
DNA: TGTGCCAGCAGTATTAACGACAGGGACCATCAGCCCCAGCATTTT
CDR3: CASSINDRDHQPQHF

D: NA
size: NA
J: TRBJ2-3
V: TRBV29-1
DNA: TGCAGCGTCACAGGATCAGATACGCAGTATTTT
CDR3: CSVTGSDTQYF

D: TRBD1
size: NA
J: TRBJ2-3
V: TRBV5-1
DNA: TGCGCCAGCAGTCACGGGACAGGGGTCACAGATACGCAGTATTTT
CDR3: CASSHGTGVTDTQYF

D: NA
size: NA
J: TRBJ2-3
V: TRBV2
DNA: TGTGCCAGCAGTGGGTCAGTCACAGATACGCAGTATTTT
CDR3: CASSGSVTDTQYF

D: TRBD2
size: NA
J: TRBJ2-7
V: TRBV4-1
DNA: TGCGCCAGCAGCCAAGATGAGATGTGGGAGGGCGGTGACGAGCAGTACTTC
CDR3: CASSQDEMWEGGDEQYF

D: TRBD1
size: few
J: TRBJ2-1
V: TRBV5-1
DNA: TGCGCCAGCAGCTTCGGACAGGGGTTCGATGAGCAGTTCTTC
CDR3: CASSFGQGFDEQFF

D: TRBD2
size: once
J: TRBJ2-1
V: TRBV5-6
DNA: TGTGCCAGCAGCTTGGGTTTGGGCGGGAGCTCCTACAATGAGCAGTTCTTC
CDR3: CASSLGLGGSSYNEQFF

D: TRBD2
size: NA
J: TRBJ2-7
V: TRBV19
DNA: TGTGCCAGTAGTTTACAATTTTTTAGCGGGAGAGGGTCCTACGAGCAGTACTTC
CDR3: CASSLQFFSGRGSYEQYF

D: TRBD1
size: NA
J: TRBJ2-7
V: TRBV2
DNA: TGTGCCAGCAGGATAGGACAGGCCTCCTACGAGCAGTACTTC
CDR3: CASRIGQASYEQYF

D: TRBD1
size: NA
J: TRBJ2-7
V: TRBV6-5
DNA: TGTGCCAGCAGAATAAACCGGGACAGCTCCTACGAGCAGTACTTC
CDR3: CASRINRDSSYEQYF

D: NA
size: NA
J: TRBJ2-1
V: TRBV11-2
DNA: TGTGCCAGCAGCGCGTACCAGGGGTACAATGAGCAGTTCTTC
CDR3: CASSAYQGYNEQFF

D: NA
size: NA
J: TRBJ2-5
V: TRBV11-2
DNA: TGTGCCAGCAGCTTGGAGGAGTCGGAGACCCAGTACTTC
CDR3: CASSLEESETQYF

D: NA
size: once
J: TRBJ1-2
V: TRBV11-3
DNA: TGTGCCAGCAGCTTCGCCGGACAGCTGAACTATGGCTACACCTTC
CDR3: CASSFAGQLNYGYTF

D: NA
size: few
J: TRBJ2-7
V: TRBV6-1
DNA: TGTGCCAGCAGTGAAGTGGGAGGAAGCTCCTACGAGCAGTACTTC
CDR3: CASSEVGGSSYEQYF